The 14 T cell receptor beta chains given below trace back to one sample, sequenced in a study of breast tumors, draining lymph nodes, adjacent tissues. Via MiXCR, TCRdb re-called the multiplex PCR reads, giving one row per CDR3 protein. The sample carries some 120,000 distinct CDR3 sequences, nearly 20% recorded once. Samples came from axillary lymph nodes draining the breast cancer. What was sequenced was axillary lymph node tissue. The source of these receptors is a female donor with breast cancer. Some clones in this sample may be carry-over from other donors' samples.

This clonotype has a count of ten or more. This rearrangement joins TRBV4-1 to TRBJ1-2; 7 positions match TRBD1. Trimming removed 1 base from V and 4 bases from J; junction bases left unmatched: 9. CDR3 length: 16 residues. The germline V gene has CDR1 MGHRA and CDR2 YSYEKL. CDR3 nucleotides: TGCGCCAGCAGCCAAGGTTTCGGGCAGGGGGGCTATGGCTACACCTTC. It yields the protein CASSQGFGQGGYGYTF.

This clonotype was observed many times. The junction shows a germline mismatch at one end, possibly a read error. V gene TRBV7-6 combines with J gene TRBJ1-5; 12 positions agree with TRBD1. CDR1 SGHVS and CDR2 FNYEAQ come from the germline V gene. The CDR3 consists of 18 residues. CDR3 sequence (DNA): TGTGCCAGCAGCCTAAGCCCATCCGGGACAGGGGGCAAGCAGCCCCAGCATTTT. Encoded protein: CASSLSPSGTGGKQPQHF.

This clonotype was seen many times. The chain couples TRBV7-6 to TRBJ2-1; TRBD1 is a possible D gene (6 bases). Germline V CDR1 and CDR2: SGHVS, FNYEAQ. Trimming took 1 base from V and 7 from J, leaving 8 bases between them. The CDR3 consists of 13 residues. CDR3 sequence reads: CASSLDQGNEQFF. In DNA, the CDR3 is TGTGCCAGCAGCTTAGACCAGGGGAATGAGCAGTTCTTC.

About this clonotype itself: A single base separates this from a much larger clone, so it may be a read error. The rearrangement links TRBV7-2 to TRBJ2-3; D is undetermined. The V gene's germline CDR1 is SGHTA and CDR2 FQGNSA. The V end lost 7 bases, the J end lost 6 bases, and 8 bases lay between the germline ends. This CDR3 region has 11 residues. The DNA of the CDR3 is TGTGCCAGCACGTCCATGGATACGCAGTATTTT. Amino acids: CASTSMDTQYF.

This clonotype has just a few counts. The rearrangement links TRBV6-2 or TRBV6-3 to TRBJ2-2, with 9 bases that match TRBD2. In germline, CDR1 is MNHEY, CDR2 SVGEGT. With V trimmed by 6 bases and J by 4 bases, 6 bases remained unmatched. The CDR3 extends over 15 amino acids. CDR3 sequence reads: CASRSSGGRTGELFF. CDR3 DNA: TGTGCCAGCAGATCCAGCGGGGGGCGCACCGGGGAGCTGTTTTTT.

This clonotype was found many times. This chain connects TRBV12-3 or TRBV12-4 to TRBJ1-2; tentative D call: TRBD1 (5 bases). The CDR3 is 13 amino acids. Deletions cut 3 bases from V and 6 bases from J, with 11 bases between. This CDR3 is CASSLMAGNGYTF. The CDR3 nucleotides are TGTGCCAGCAGTTTGATGGCAGGGAATGGCTACACCTTC.

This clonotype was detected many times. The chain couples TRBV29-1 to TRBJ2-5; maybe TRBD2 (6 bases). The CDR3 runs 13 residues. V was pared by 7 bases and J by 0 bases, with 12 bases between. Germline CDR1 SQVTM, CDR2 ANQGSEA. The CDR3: CSALPGDQETQYF. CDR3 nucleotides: TGCAGCGCACTCCCGGGAGACCAAGAGACCCAGTACTTC. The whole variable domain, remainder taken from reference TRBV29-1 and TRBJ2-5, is SAVISQKPSRDICQRGTSLTIQCQVDSQVTMMFWYRQQPGQSLTLIATANQGSEATYESGFVIDKFPISRPNLTFSTLTVSNMSPEDSSIYLCSALPGDQETQYFGPGTRLLVL.

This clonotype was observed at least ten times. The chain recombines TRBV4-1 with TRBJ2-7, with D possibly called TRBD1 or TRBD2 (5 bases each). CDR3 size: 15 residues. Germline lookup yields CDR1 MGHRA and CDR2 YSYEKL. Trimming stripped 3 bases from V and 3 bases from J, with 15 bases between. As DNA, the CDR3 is TGCGCCAGCAGCCATGGGACGAAGCGGATCTACGAGCAGTACTTC. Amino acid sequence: CASSHGTKRIYEQYF.

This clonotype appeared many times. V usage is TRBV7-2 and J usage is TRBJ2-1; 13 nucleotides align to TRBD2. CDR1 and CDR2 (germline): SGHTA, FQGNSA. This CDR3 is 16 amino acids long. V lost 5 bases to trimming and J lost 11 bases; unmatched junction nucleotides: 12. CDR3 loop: CASSVQYGLAGEQQFF. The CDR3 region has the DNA TGTGCCAGCAGCGTTCAATACGGACTAGCGGGGGAGCAGCAGTTCTTC.

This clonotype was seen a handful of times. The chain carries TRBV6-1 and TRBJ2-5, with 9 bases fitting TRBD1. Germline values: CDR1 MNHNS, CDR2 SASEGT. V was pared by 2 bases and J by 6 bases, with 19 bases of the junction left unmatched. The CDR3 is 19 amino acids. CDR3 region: CASSEFLSRSGTGSQTQYF. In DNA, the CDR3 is TGTGCCAGCAGTGAATTCCTTTCGAGATCCGGGACAGGGTCTCAGACCCAGTACTTC.

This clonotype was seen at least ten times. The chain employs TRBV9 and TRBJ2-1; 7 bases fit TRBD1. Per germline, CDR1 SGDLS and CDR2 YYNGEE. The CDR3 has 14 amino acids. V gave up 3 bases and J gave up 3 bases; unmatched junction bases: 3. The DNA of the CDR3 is TGTGCCAGCAGCGGTGGGACAGACTACAATGAGCAGTTCTTC. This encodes CASSGGTDYNEQFF.

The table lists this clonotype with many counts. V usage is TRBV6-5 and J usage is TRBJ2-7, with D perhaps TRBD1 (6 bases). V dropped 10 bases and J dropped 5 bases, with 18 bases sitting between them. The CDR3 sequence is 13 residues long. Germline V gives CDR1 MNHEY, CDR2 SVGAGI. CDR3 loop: CATDRSLLNEQYF. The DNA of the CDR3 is TGTGCCACCGACAGGTCCCTTTTGAACGAGCAGTACTTC.

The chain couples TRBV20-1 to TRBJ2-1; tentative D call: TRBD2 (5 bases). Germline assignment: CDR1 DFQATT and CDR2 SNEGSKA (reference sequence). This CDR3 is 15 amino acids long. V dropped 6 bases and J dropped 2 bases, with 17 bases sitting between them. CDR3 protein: CSADTRTEAYNEQFF. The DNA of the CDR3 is TGCAGTGCCGATACTAGGACTGAGGCCTACAATGAGCAGTTCTTC.

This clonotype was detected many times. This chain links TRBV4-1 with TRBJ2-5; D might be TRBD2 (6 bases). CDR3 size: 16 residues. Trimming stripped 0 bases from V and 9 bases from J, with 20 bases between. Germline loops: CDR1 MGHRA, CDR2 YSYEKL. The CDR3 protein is CASSQDPIAELGSQYF. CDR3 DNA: TGCGCCAGCAGCCAAGATCCCATAGCGGAGCTGGGGTCCCAGTACTTC.